The entry that follows covers one T cell receptor beta chain sequence. This entry belongs to a study of T cell changes during pregnancy in multiple sclerosis. The CDR3 extends over 16 amino acids. The trim removed 5 bases at V and 2 bases at J, leaving 8 bases unmatched. Per the germline V gene, CDR1 is SGHAT and CDR2 is FQNNGV. Repertoires were generated with immunoSEQ multiplex PCR, while TCRdb's copy carries only in-frame clones and drops some. Among tens of thousands of clones listed, 85% to 90% were seen once. V gene TRBV11-2 combines with J gene TRBJ2-5; 10 bases match TRBD2. This TCR came from a female donor in good health, enrolled as a control in a pregnancy study. The sequences come from CD4+ T cells from peripheral blood mononuclear cells, collected in the first trimester of pregnancy. The CDR3 nucleotides read TGTGCCAGCAGCCCGCGGACTAGCGGAACTCAAGAGACCCAGTACTTC. This sequence encodes CASSPRTSGTQETQYF. The full variable domain, its missing parts supplied by reference TRBV11-2 and TRBJ2-5, is EAGVAQSPRYKIIEKRQSVAFWCNPISGHATLYWYQQILGQGPKLLIQFQNNGVVDDSQLPKDRFSAERLKGVDSTLKIQPAKLEDSAVYLCASSPRTSGTQETQYFGPGTRLLVL.